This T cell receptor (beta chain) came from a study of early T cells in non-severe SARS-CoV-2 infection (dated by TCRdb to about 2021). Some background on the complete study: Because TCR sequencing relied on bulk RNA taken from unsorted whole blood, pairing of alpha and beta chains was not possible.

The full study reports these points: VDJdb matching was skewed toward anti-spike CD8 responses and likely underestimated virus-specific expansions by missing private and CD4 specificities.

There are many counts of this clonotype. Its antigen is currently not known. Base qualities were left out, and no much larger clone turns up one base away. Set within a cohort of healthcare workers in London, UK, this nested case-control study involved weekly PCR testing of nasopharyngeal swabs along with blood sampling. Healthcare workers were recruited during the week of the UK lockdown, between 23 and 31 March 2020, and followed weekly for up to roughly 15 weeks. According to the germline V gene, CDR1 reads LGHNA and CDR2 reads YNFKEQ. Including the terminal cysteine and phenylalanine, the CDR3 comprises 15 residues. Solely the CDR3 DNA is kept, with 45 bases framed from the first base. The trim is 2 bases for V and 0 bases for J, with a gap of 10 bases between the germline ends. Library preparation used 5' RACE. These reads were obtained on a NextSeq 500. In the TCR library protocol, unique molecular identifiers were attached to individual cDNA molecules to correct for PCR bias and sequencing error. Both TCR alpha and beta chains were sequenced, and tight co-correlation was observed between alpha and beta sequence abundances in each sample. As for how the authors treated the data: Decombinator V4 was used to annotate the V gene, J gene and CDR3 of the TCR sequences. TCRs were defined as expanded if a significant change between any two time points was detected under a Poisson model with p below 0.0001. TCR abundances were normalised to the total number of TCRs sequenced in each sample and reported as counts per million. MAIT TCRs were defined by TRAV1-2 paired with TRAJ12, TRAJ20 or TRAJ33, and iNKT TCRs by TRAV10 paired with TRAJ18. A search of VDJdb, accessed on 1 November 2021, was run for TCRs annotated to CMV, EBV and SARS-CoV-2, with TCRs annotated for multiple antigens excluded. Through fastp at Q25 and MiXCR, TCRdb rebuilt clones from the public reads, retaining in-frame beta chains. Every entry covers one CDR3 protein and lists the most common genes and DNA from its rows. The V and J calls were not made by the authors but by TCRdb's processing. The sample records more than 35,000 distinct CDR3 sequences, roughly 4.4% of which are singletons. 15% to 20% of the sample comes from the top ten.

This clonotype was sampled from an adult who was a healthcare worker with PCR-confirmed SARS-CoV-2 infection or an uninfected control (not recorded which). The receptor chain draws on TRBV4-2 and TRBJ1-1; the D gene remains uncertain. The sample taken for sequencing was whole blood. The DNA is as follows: TGTGCCAGCAGCCAATTGTGGCGGATGAACACTGAAGCTTTCTTT. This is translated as CASSQLWRMNTEAFF.